The 2 T cell receptor beta chains below all came from one sample that was sequenced in a study of cytomegalovirus exposure and HLA in healthy donors. The PCR made use of 60 Vbeta and 13 Jbeta primers. The assay was immunoSEQ multiplex PCR, and TCRdb's table has in-frame clones only and misses some. The table shows about 130,000 clones, with around 77% occurring only once. The sample taken for sequencing was PBMCs. The receptor source for this set is a man aged 25-45 years in good health and CMV-seronegative.

This clone was counted only a few times. The chain joins TRBV27 to TRBJ2-7, with TRBD1 matching 7 bases. Germline V lookup: CDR1 MNHEY, CDR2 SMNVEV (reference sequence). The J segment lost 7 bases and the V segment lost 2 bases, leaving 8 bases of the junction unmatched. This CDR3 has 14 residues. This CDR3 reads CASSLRQGVGEQYF. The CDR3 DNA sequence: TGTGCCAGCAGTTTAAGGCAGGGGGTGGGGGAGCAGTACTTC.

The chain combines TRBV2 with TRBJ1-5; tentative D call: TRBD1 (5 bases). V was shortened by 4 bases and J by 1 base, with 14 bases between the two germline ends. The CDR3 is 16 residues long. Germline CDR1 SNHLY, CDR2 FYNNEI. CDR3 coding DNA: TGTGCCAGCAGTGGGGTTCGGGGGGGGAGCAATCAGCCCCAGCATTTT. It yields the protein CASSGVRGGSNQPQHF.